The 30 T cell receptor beta chains below all came from one sample that was sequenced in a study of T-cell memory formation after mild COVID-19. TCRdb ran MiXCR on the 5' RACE reads and lists one entry per CDR3 protein. The table has hundreds of thousands of distinct CDR3 sequences, 25% to 30% seen once. Sequencing was performed on PBMCs or a T cell subset sorted from them (not recorded which). The receptors derive from an adult woman who had mild COVID-19 (a few samples of this study predate the infection). Cell type and time point are not known.

The V gene is TRBV24-1, the J gene TRBJ1-1; unclear D gene. CDR3 length: 12 residues. Germline V gene lookup returns CDR1 KGHDR and CDR2 SFDVKD. V lost 4 bases and J lost 3, with 5 bases in between. The CDR3 nucleotides read TGTGCCACCAGTGACCGGGACACTGAAGCTTTCTTT. Residues: CATSDRDTEAFF.

Only a few counts were recorded for this clonotype. The CDR3 sequence: CASSFRGLNTEAFF. The CDR3 nucleotides are TGTGCCAGCAGCTTTCGGGGGTTGAACACTGAAGCTTTCTTT. The chain couples TRBV5-5 to TRBJ1-1; a weak D match, TRBD1 (5 bases). The ends were cut back, 2 bases at V and 0 bases at J, with 8 bases in the middle. The CDR3 runs 14 residues. Germline assignment: CDR1 SGHKS and CDR2 YYEKEE (reference sequence).

In this sample, this clonotype turned up once. The rearrangement uses TRBV6-6 and TRBJ2-3, with D maybe TRBD2 (6 bases). V shed 2 bases and J shed 6 bases, with 12 bases lying between them. The CDR3 has 14 amino acids. Per the germline V gene, CDR1 is MNHNY and CDR2 is SVGAGI (reference sequence). The CDR3 DNA is TGTGCCAGCAGTTACGGAGGGCCTCGGGATACGCAGTATTTT. Its translation: CASSYGGPRDTQYF.

The rearrangement joins TRBV20-1 to TRBJ2-7, with 10 bases identical to TRBD2. Germline V lookup: CDR1 DFQATT, CDR2 SNEGSKA (reference sequence). The CDR3 contains 15 residues. V trimming: 6 bases; J trimming: 7 bases; junction bases outside the gene matches: 15. The CDR3 DNA follows: TGCAGTGCAAACAGGGCTCTAGCGGGAGTGCGGGAGCAGTACTTC. The encoded protein is CSANRALAGVREQYF.

The CDR3 is CASSQKPGNLFPDTQYF. CDR3 nucleotides: TGTGCCAGCAGCCAGAAGCCGGGAAATTTGTTTCCAGATACGCAGTATTTT. The chain uses TRBV3-1 and TRBJ2-3, with TRBD2 as a possible D gene (5 bases). Trimming took 3 bases from V and 4 from J, leaving 20 bases between them. The length of the CDR3 is 17 residues. The germline V gene has CDR1 LGHDT and CDR2 YNNKEL (reference sequence).

The genes are TRBV20-1 and TRBJ2-1, with a tentative D call TRBD1 (6 bases). The CDR3 extends over 14 amino acids. Per the germline V gene, CDR1 is DFQATT and CDR2 is SNEGSKA (reference sequence). V lost 5 bases and J lost 9, with 20 bases in between. CDR3 DNA sequence: TGCAGTGCTCACCCGGGACAAACGAGGCGTGAGCAGTTCTTC. This encodes CSAHPGQTRREQFF.

V gene TRBV7-3 combines with J gene TRBJ2-2, with 9 bases lining up with TRBD1. V shed 4 bases, J shed 6 bases, and the junction held 3 bases outside the gene matches. The CDR3 is made up of 14 amino acids. The V gene's germline CDR1 is SGHTA and CDR2 FQGTGA. This chain's CDR3 is CASSWDRAPGELFF. CDR3 sequence (DNA): TGTGCCAGCAGCTGGGACAGGGCACCCGGGGAGCTGTTTTTT. Full variable domain (remainder filled in from reference TRBV7-3 and TRBJ2-2): GAGVSQTPSNKVTEKGKYVELRCDPISGHTALYWYRQSLGQGPEFLIYFQGTGAADDSGLPNDRFFAVRPEGSVSTLKIQRTERGDSAVYLCASSWDRAPGELFFGEGSRLTVL.

In this sample, this clonotype turned up a few times. Here the CDR3 reads CASSLAASGELFF. The CDR3 region has the DNA TGCGCCAGCAGCTTGGCTGCATCCGGGGAGCTGTTTTTT. The chain has TRBV5-1 and TRBJ2-2; no definite D call. The CDR3 is 13 amino acids. CDR1 and CDR2 (germline): SGHRS, YFSETQ. V was pared by 0 bases and J by 6 bases, with 6 bases between.

This chain joins TRBV20-1 and TRBJ1-1, with 9 nucleotides matching TRBD1. V was pared by 7 bases and J by 0 bases, with 15 bases of the junction left unmatched. This CDR3 is built from 17 residues. Per the germline V gene, CDR1 is DFQATT and CDR2 is SNEGSKA (reference sequence). CDR3: CSVQRYRGQGLNTEAFF. The DNA for the CDR3 is TGCAGTGTTCAGAGATACAGGGGGCAGGGGTTGAACACTGAAGCTTTCTTT.

In this sample, this clonotype turned up once. This chain uses TRBV6-2 or TRBV6-3 with TRBJ2-4; TRBD2 might be the D (7 bases). Trimming cost V 5 bases and J 7 bases, with 21 bases left between them. The CDR3 runs 16 residues. The germline V gene has CDR1 MNHEY and CDR2 SVGEGT. DNA of the CDR3: TGTGCCAGCAGTATCCCCGATCGGGGGGCGAGGAACATTCAGTACTTC. Encoded protein: CASSIPDRGARNIQYF.

CDR3 DNA: TGTGCCAGTAGCGAACCGGGACAGGCGAACTATGGCTACACCTTC. The encoded protein is CASSEPGQANYGYTF. The chain couples TRBV19 to TRBJ1-2; 8 bases align to TRBD1. The CDR3 extends over 15 amino acids. Per germline, CDR1 LNHDA and CDR2 SQIVND (reference sequence). V dropped 6 bases and J dropped 2; count of bases not matched to a gene: 8.

Many counts were recorded for this clonotype. V gene TRBV6-5 combines with J gene TRBJ2-1, with TRBD2 identical over 11 bases. CDR1 and CDR2 (germline): MNHEY, SVGAGI. The V segment lost 6 bases and the J segment 9 bases; nucleotides outside the gene matches: 25. The CDR3 totals 20 residues. The CDR3 DNA reads as TGTGCCAGCAGCCGAGACAGAACGGGAGGGACTAGCGGAGCTACCCGTGAGCAGTTCTTC. As protein: CASSRDRTGGTSGATREQFF.

The chain has TRBV19 and TRBJ2-3; 13 bases fit TRBD2. CDR1 and CDR2 from the germline V gene are LNHDA and SQIVND (reference sequence). The junction had 7 bases not matched to a gene; V was cut back by 3 bases and J by 4 bases. The CDR3 sequence is 17 residues long. CDR3 coding DNA: TGTGCCAGTAGTATGCAAACTAGCGGGAGGGCGGCAGATACGCAGTATTTT. As protein: CASSMQTSGRAADTQYF.

The gene calls are TRBV7-6 and TRBJ1-1, with TRBD1 matching over 9 bases. Looked up from germline, CDR1 is SGHVS and CDR2 is FNYEAQ. The CDR3 spans 16 residues. With V trimmed by 5 bases and J by 7 bases, 14 bases remained unmatched. CDR3 region: CASSITSGTGRNEAFF. Written as DNA, the CDR3 is TGTGCCAGCAGCATAACCTCCGGGACAGGGCGTAATGAAGCTTTCTTT.

J is TRBJ2-7 and V is TRBV5-1; D possibly corresponds to TRBD2 (6 bases). CDR1 SGHRS and CDR2 YFSETQ come from the germline V gene. The CDR3 has 18 residues. Deletions cut 1 base from V and 6 bases from J, with 26 bases between. The CDR3: CASSLSMKGGEILPEQYF. In DNA, the CDR3 is TGCGCCAGCAGCTTGTCCATGAAGGGCGGGGAGATCCTACCCGAGCAGTACTTC.

CDR3 in amino acids: CASSQDPGQLYEQYF. DNA of the CDR3: TGTGCCAGCAGCCAAGATCCGGGACAGCTCTACGAGCAGTACTTC. The gene calls are TRBV4-2 and TRBJ2-7; 7 bases agree with TRBD1. V lost 0 bases, J lost 3 bases, and 5 bases stayed unmatched. The CDR3 covers 15 residues. Germline-derived CDR1 and CDR2 are LGHNA and YNFKEQ.

V and J are TRBV9 and TRBJ1-4; D is perhaps TRBD1 (5 bases). Trimming stripped 2 bases from V and 3 bases from J, with 11 bases between. The CDR3 totals 15 residues. Germline assignment: CDR1 SGDLS and CDR2 YYNGEE. The CDR3 coding sequence is TGTGCCAGCAGCGTCTTGGGAGGGGCTAATGAAAAACTGTTTTTT. Translated: CASSVLGGANEKLFF.

This clonotype was seen a handful of times. The CDR3 here is CASSGNRVRGAFF. The DNA of the CDR3 is TGTGCCAGCAGCGGGAACAGGGTTCGCGGAGCTTTCTTT. V gene TRBV5-5 combines with J gene TRBJ1-1; D might be TRBD1 (6 bases). Germline V gene data show CDR1 as SGHKS and CDR2 as YYEKEE (reference sequence). The V end was cut by 4 bases, the J end by 10 bases, with 17 bases between. The CDR3 has 13 residues.

V usage is TRBV6-1 and J usage is TRBJ2-5; TRBD2 is a possible D gene (6 bases). Germline-derived CDR1 and CDR2 are MNHNS and SASEGT. V was trimmed by 8 bases and J by 0 bases, leaving 13 bases between them. The CDR3 is made up of 14 amino acids. The CDR3 nucleotides are TGTGCCAGCCCGGGACTTTCGTACCAAGAGACCCAGTACTTC. It encodes CASPGLSYQETQYF.

This clonotype appeared a few times. The rearrangement links TRBV30 to TRBJ2-2; D not certain. The CDR3 is 12 amino acids. Germline V CDR1 and CDR2: GTSNPN, SVGIG (reference sequence). V was trimmed by 3 bases and J by 6 bases, leaving 8 bases between them. Written as DNA, the CDR3 is TGTGCCTGGAGAAACAGTCCCGGGGAGCTGTTTTTT. Amino acid sequence: CAWRNSPGELFF.

This rearrangement joins TRBV24-1 to TRBJ2-7; D not resolved. V gave up 9 bases and J gave up 0 bases, with 14 bases separating them. Germline CDR1 and CDR2: KGHDR and SFDVKD. This CDR3 comprises 14 residues. The CDR3, as DNA: TGTGCCACCGGTCGGCAGGCCACCTCCTACGAGCAGTACTTC. This encodes CATGRQATSYEQYF.

This clonotype has a handful of counts. This chain joins TRBV19 and TRBJ2-3, with TRBD1 matching over 7 bases. Per germline, CDR1 LNHDA and CDR2 SQIVND (reference sequence). The CDR3 extends over 14 amino acids. Unmatched junction bases numbered 7, after V lost 8 bases and J lost 2 bases. CDR3 amino acids: CASSEDRYTDTQYF. The DNA for the CDR3 is TGTGCCAGTTCCGAGGACAGGTACACAGATACGCAGTATTTT.

The sample holds a few counts of this clonotype. CDR3 protein: CASSQDLGAYEQYF. CDR3 DNA sequence: TGTGCCAGCAGCCAAGATCTCGGAGCGTACGAGCAGTACTTC. This sequence joins TRBV3-1 and TRBJ2-7, with D hard to call. The CDR3 is 14 amino acids. Trimming removed 0 bases from V and 4 bases from J, with 10 bases in between. In germline, CDR1 is LGHDT, CDR2 YNNKEL (reference sequence).

The V gene is TRBV3-1, the J gene TRBJ1-4, with D unresolved. The germline V gene encodes CDR1 LGHDT and CDR2 YNNKEL (reference sequence). V lost 5 bases and J 6 bases, leaving 13 bases between the germline ends. The CDR3 is 14 amino acids. The DNA for the CDR3 is TGTGCCAGCAGCTCAAGGGCTCAGGATGAAAAACTGTTTTTT. Translated, it gives CASSSRAQDEKLFF.

The rearrangement joins TRBV7-9 to TRBJ1-1; D uncertain. CDR1 SEHNR and CDR2 FQNEAQ come from the germline V gene (reference sequence). The CDR3 covers 13 residues. With 1 base removed from V and 6 bases from J, the gap between germline ends came to 9 bases. The DNA for the CDR3 is TGTGCCAGCAGCTTAGTGGTAAGGGCTGAAGCTTTCTTT. Protein sequence: CASSLVVRAEAFF.

V and J are TRBV11-2 and TRBJ2-7, with D unclear. This CDR3 has 12 residues. V lost 2 bases and J 7 bases, leaving 9 bases between the germline ends. Per the germline V gene, CDR1 is SGHAT and CDR2 is FQNNGV. The CDR3 nucleotides are TGTGCCAGCAGCTTAACCAAGTTGGAGCAGTACTTC. As protein: CASSLTKLEQYF.

In its sample, this clonotype was seen a few times. This chain links TRBV27 with TRBJ2-1, with 8 bases aligning to TRBD1. V trimming: 5 bases; J trimming: 9 bases; junction bases outside the gene matches: 12. The CDR3 has 15 amino acids. From germline, CDR1 is MNHEY and CDR2 SMNVEV (reference sequence). The CDR3, as DNA: TGTGCCAGCAGTACTGCGGGACAGGTGCTCGGTGAGCAGTTCTTC. Translation gives CASSTAGQVLGEQFF.

V usage is TRBV19 and J usage is TRBJ1-6, with 8 bases matching TRBD1. V dropped 6 bases and J dropped 11; count of bases not matched to a gene: 9. In germline, CDR1 is LNHDA, CDR2 SQIVND (reference sequence). CDR3 length equals 14 residues. CDR3: CASSPGGSFPPLHF. CDR3 sequence (DNA): TGTGCCAGTAGCCCAGGGGGCTCGTTTCCACCCCTCCACTTT.

The chain joins TRBV7-9 to TRBJ1-6; TRBD1 agrees at 7 bases. CDR3 size: 12 residues. V was clipped by 5 bases and J by 14 bases; unmatched bases: 6. Per the germline V gene, CDR1 is SEHNR and CDR2 is FQNEAQ (reference sequence). The CDR3 region has the DNA TGTGCCAGCAGCGCAGAACAGGGGTCCCTCCACTTT. Its protein is CASSAEQGSLHF.

The rearrangement links TRBV11-2 to TRBJ2-3; no clear D. The CDR3 loop spans 15 amino acids. Trimming took off 5 bases at V and 0 bases at J, with 12 bases between the two ends. Germline lookup yields CDR1 SGHAT and CDR2 FQNNGV. The CDR3 region has the DNA TGTGCCAGCAGCCGAGTAGGGATTAGCACAGATACGCAGTATTTT. Its protein is CASSRVGISTDTQYF.